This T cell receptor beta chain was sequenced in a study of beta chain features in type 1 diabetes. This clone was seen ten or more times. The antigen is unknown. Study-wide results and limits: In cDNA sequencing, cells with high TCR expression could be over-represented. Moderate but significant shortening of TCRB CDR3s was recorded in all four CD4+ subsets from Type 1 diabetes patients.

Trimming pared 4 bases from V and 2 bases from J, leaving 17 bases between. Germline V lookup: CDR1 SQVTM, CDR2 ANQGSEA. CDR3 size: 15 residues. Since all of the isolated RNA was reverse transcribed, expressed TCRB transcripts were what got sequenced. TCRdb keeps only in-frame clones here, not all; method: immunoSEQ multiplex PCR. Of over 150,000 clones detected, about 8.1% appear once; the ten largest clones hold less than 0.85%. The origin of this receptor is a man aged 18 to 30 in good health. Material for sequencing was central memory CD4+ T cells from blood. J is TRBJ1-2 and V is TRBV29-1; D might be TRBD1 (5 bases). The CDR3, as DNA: TGCAGCGTTGTTCCCCAACAGGCGCTCAACTATGGCTACACCTTC. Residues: CSVVPQQALNYGYTF.